The 14 T cell receptor beta chains in this list originate from one sample, sequenced in a study of low-dose radiotherapy and immunotherapy resistance in tumors. With TRAV- and TRBV-specific primers, first-strand cDNA was made, covering the alpha and beta chains. TCRs were amplified for approximately 21 PCR cycles with a constant-region primer and V-primer adapter. TCRdb reprocessed the reads with MiXCR, giving one entry per CDR3 protein. The repertoire includes some 7,400 distinct CDR3 sequences, about 65% of them detected once, and 8.7% sits in the top ten. The receptors derive from a human donor with advanced metastatic prostate, ovarian, gallbladder or colorectal cancer (not recorded which). This table probably holds off-target reads from a library built for another chain.

This clonotype was detected a few times. The chain has TRBV6-5 and TRBJ2-1; 9 nucleotides match TRBD1. This CDR3 is 15 amino acids long. J lost 8 bases, V lost 5 bases, and 10 bases had no gene match. Germline CDR1 reads MNHEY; CDR2 reads SVGAGI. CDR3 loop: CASSPGTGSSDEQFF. The CDR3 DNA sequence: TGTGCCAGCAGTCCCGGGACAGGGTCTTCCGATGAGCAGTTCTTC.

The rearrangement uses TRBV5-6 and TRBJ1-3; the match to TRBD1 covers 7 bases. The germline V gene encodes CDR1 SGHDT and CDR2 YYEEEE. The V and J ends lost 3 bases and 8 bases, in that order; junction bases with no gene match: 8. The length of the CDR3 is 14 residues. The DNA for the CDR3 is TGTGCCAGCAGCTCGACAGGGAGTAGAGACACCATATATTTT. Protein product: CASSSTGSRDTIYF.

This clonotype was detected once. This rearrangement joins TRBV11-2 to TRBJ2-1; D remains unclear. Germline V lookup: CDR1 SGHAT, CDR2 FQNNGV. The CDR3 is 14 residues long. V dropped 1 base and J dropped 0 bases, with 4 bases sitting between them. CDR3 protein: CASSLVSSYNEQFF. The CDR3 DNA reads as TGTGCCAGCAGCTTAGTGAGCTCCTACAATGAGCAGTTCTTC.

J is TRBJ2-3 and V is TRBV28; unclear D gene. The V end was cut by 6 bases, the J end by 5 bases, with 9 bases between. The germline V gene has CDR1 MDHEN and CDR2 SYDVKM. The CDR3 spans 12 residues. The CDR3 reads CASRQAGDTQYF. CDR3 coding DNA: TGTGCCAGCAGGCAGGCAGGAGATACGCAGTATTTT.

The chain employs TRBV4-1 and TRBJ2-7, with TRBD1 matching over 8 bases. Germline lookup yields CDR1 MGHRA and CDR2 YSYEKL. V trimming: 1 base; J trimming: 4 bases; junction bases outside the gene matches: 9. There are 16 residues in the CDR3. In nucleotides, the CDR3 is TGCGCCAGCAGCCAAGGAAAAGGGCAGGGGGCTTACGAGCAGTACTTC. This gives the protein CASSQGKGQGAYEQYF.

The chain carries TRBV25-1 and TRBJ1-6; no definite D call. The V and J ends lost 4 bases and 4 bases respectively, with 8 bases between them. This CDR3 contains 14 residues. Germline CDR1 and CDR2: MGHDK and SYGVNS. The CDR3 spells CASSGPQYNSPLHF. CDR3 sequence (DNA): TGTGCCAGCAGTGGTCCACAGTATAATTCACCCCTCCACTTT.

This clonotype was counted only a few times. The gene calls are TRBV10-3 and TRBJ2-2; 7 nucleotides align to TRBD2. CDR1 is ENHRY, CDR2 SYGVKD, per germline. V lost 11 bases and J lost 4; bases outside the gene matches: 4. The CDR3 consists of 12 residues. CDR3: CASGEGTGELFF. The CDR3 nucleotides read TGTGCCTCTGGGGAGGGCACCGGGGAGCTGTTTTTT.

The genes are TRBV28 and TRBJ2-2; D is undetermined. The germline V gene encodes CDR1 MDHEN and CDR2 SYDVKM. V lost 2 bases, J lost 7 bases, and 2 bases lay in between. The CDR3 runs to 11 residues. The CDR3 region is CASSLLGELFF. Here the CDR3 DNA reads TGTGCCAGCAGTTTACTCGGGGAGCTGTTTTTT.

The J gene is TRBJ1-5, the V gene TRBV5-1, with D possibly matching TRBD1 (5 bases). This CDR3 is 14 amino acids long. Germline CDR1 reads SGHRS; CDR2 reads YFSETQ. Between the trimmed V and J ends, which lost 0 bases and 9 bases, there was a span of 13 bases. The CDR3 nucleotides read TGCGCCAGCAGCTTGGACCCAGGGCTGGCGCCCCAGCATTTT. Encoded protein: CASSLDPGLAPQHF.

This chain joins TRBV28 and TRBJ2-5; 8 bases match TRBD1. V lost 3 bases to trimming and J lost 2 bases; unmatched junction nucleotides: 8. CDR1 is MDHEN and CDR2 is SYDVKM in the germline V gene. The CDR3 runs 16 residues. CDR3 loop: CASSFGQGAAQETQYF. CDR3 sequence (DNA): TGTGCCAGCAGTTTTGGCCAGGGGGCAGCTCAAGAGACCCAGTACTTC.

The chain joins TRBV2 to TRBJ2-5; perhaps D is TRBD1 or TRBD2 (5 bases each). With 4 bases removed from V and 2 bases from J, the gap between germline ends came to 14 bases. CDR1 SNHLY and CDR2 FYNNEI come from the germline V gene. There are 15 residues in the CDR3. Here the CDR3 DNA reads TGTGCCAGCAGTGGAAATTGGGGGTCACAAGAGACCCAGTACTTC. The encoded protein is CASSGNWGSQETQYF.

This clonotype was observed a single time. The rearrangement uses TRBV18 and TRBJ2-5, with a possible D match to TRBD2 (5 bases). Germline V CDR1 and CDR2: KGHSH, LQKENI. The CDR3 covers 15 residues. V was shortened by 2 bases and J by 4 bases, with 14 bases between the two germline ends. The CDR3 DNA sequence: TGTGCCAGCTCACCAGGAAGCGGATCTAGAGAGACCCAGTACTTC. Protein product: CASSPGSGSRETQYF.

The chain recombines TRBV5-1 with TRBJ2-2; D uncertain. V was pared by 0 bases and J by 1 base, with 7 bases between. CDR3 length equals 15 residues. The germline V gene encodes CDR1 SGHRS and CDR2 YFSETQ. The CDR3 loop reads CASSLDGENTGELFF. The CDR3 region has the DNA TGCGCCAGCAGCTTGGACGGTGAGAACACCGGGGAGCTGTTTTTT.

This clonotype was counted a few times. J is TRBJ2-4 and V is TRBV11-2, with D maybe TRBD2 (6 bases). CDR3 length: 15 amino acids. Trimming shortened V by 5 bases and J by 4 bases, and 15 bases separated the two germline ends. Germline assignment: CDR1 SGHAT and CDR2 FQNNGV. This CDR3 reads CASSPLAGPKNIQYF. DNA of the CDR3: TGTGCCAGCAGCCCCCTGGCGGGACCTAAAAACATTCAGTACTTC.